This T cell receptor (beta chain) came from a study of cytomegalovirus exposure and HLA in healthy donors. The study, taken as a whole, reports: Rare TCR sequences dominated, though some public TCRs recurred in many donors. Clonal expansion, a later analysis showed, was greater in HLA-associated TCR beta chains than in equally common others.

The study ran its PCR with 60 Vbeta and 13 Jbeta primers. Sequencing used immunoSEQ multiplex PCR; TCRdb keeps in-frame clones, though not all of them. The sample carries 85,000 to 130,000 clones, about 80% recorded once. Regarding this clone: Its matching antigen is unknown.

Sequenced input: PBMCs. This TCR came from a middle-aged woman in good health and CMV-seronegative.

In DNA, the CDR3 is TGTGCCAGCAGCGTAGCGCGGGACTCCGGAGTAAACACTGAAGCTTTCTTT. Translating it yields CASSVARDSGVNTEAFF. This sequence joins TRBV9 and TRBJ1-1; possible D gene TRBD1, 5 bases. The CDR3 consists of 17 residues. Germline values: CDR1 SGDLS, CDR2 YYNGEE. Trimming took off 0 bases at V and 2 bases at J, with 17 bases between the two ends.